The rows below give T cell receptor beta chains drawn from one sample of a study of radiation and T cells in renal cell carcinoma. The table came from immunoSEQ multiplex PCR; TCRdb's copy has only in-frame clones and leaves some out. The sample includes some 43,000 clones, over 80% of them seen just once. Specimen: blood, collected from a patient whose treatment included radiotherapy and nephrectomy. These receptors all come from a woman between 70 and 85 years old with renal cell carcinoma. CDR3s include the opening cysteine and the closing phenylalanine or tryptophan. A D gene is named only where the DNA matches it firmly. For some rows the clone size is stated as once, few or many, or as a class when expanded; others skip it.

CDR3: CASSLELQGQQYF
DNA: TGTGCCAGCAGCTTAGAATTGCAGGGCCAGCAGTACTTC
J: TRBJ2-7
V: TRBV7-3
size: .
D: .

CDR3: CASSQWTGRRETQYF
DNA: TGTGCCAGCAGCCAGTGGACAGGGCGGAGAGAGACCCAGTACTTC
J: TRBJ2-5
V: TRBV14
size: .
D: TRBD1

CDR3: CASSLEHREAFF
DNA: TGTGCCAGCAGCTTGGAGCATCGTGAAGCTTTCTTT
J: TRBJ1-1
V: TRBV5-4
size: .
D: .

CDR3: CASSGQWANYGYTF
DNA: TGTGCCAGCAGCGGACAGTGGGCTAACTATGGCTACACCTTC
J: TRBJ1-2
V: TRBV14
size: .
D: .

CDR3: CASSSQGSASSGGYEQYF
DNA: TGCGCCAGCAGCTCACAGGGGTCGGCTTCTAGCGGGGGCTACGAGCAGTACTTC
J: TRBJ2-7
V: TRBV5-1
size: .
D: TRBD2

CDR3: CASSYSPRQSLPNTEAFF
DNA: TGTGCCAGCAGTTACTCTCCCCGACAGTCGCTACCGAACACTGAAGCTTTCTTT
J: TRBJ1-1
V: TRBV6-7
size: .
D: .

CDR3: CATSRESWSEQYF
DNA: TGTGCCACCAGCAGAGAGAGTTGGTCCGAGCAGTACTTC
J: TRBJ2-7
V: TRBV15
size: .
D: .

CDR3: CASSLSALEANVLTF
DNA: TGTGCCAGCAGCCTTAGCGCTCTGGAGGCCAACGTCCTGACTTTC
J: TRBJ2-6
V: TRBV7-2
size: .
D: .

CDR3: CASSGGRGRNEQYF
DNA: TGTGCCAGCAGTGGCGGAAGAGGGAGAAACGAGCAGTACTTC
J: TRBJ2-7
V: TRBV6-1
size: .
D: .

CDR3: CASSGTRGGNTEAFF
DNA: TGTGCCAGCAGCGGCACAAGGGGGGGGAACACTGAAGCTTTCTTT
J: TRBJ1-1
V: TRBV5-6
size: .
D: .

CDR3: CASSERSAGAGDLGAQYF
DNA: TGTGCCAGCAGTGAACGTTCCGCGGGGGCGGGGGACTTGGGGGCCCAGTACTTC
J: TRBJ2-5
V: TRBV2
size: .
D: .

CDR3: CAIMGGDPYNEQFF
DNA: TGTGCCATCATGGGAGGGGATCCCTACAATGAGCAGTTCTTC
J: TRBJ2-1
V: TRBV10-3
size: few
D: TRBD2

CDR3: CASSPGAGINGYTF
DNA: TGTGCCAGCAGCCCAGGGGCAGGGATTAATGGCTACACCTTC
J: TRBJ1-2
V: TRBV7-3
size: few
D: .

CDR3: CASSTGLVYNEQFF
DNA: TGCGCCAGCAGCACGGGACTAGTCTACAATGAGCAGTTCTTC
J: TRBJ2-1
V: TRBV5-1
size: .
D: TRBD2

CDR3: CASSSWDNQETQYF
DNA: TGTGCCAGCAGCTCTTGGGACAATCAAGAGACCCAGTACTTC
J: TRBJ2-5
V: TRBV11-3
size: few
D: .

CDR3: CASRPDGSSGANVLTF
DNA: TGCGCCAGCAGGCCGGACGGTTCCTCTGGGGCCAACGTCCTGACTTTC
J: TRBJ2-6
V: TRBV5-1
size: .
D: .

CDR3: CASSPDNQPQHF
DNA: TGTGCCAGCAGCCCGGACAATCAGCCCCAGCATTTT
J: TRBJ1-5
V: TRBV7-9
size: .
D: .

CDR3: CASSFQGSSYEQYF
DNA: TGTGCCAGCAGCTTCCAGGGGAGCTCCTACGAGCAGTACTTC
J: TRBJ2-7
V: TRBV5-6
size: .
D: .

CDR3: CASSLGGDTGELFF
DNA: TGTGCCAGCAGCTTGGGGGGTGACACCGGGGAGCTGTTTTTT
J: TRBJ2-2
V: TRBV7-8
size: .
D: .

CDR3: CASSQGRTGGQPQHF
DNA: TGCGCCAGCAGCCAAGGGAGGACAGGCGGTCAGCCCCAGCATTTT
J: TRBJ1-5
V: TRBV4-3
size: .
D: TRBD1

CDR3: CAVIRGSSTDTQYF
DNA: TGTGCCGTGATCAGGGGATCTAGCACAGATACGCAGTATTTT
J: TRBJ2-3
V: TRBV2
size: few
D: .

CDR3: CASSLYRTAYEQYF
DNA: TGTGCCAGCAGCTTATACAGGACAGCCTACGAGCAGTACTTC
J: TRBJ2-7
V: TRBV7-8
size: few
D: .

CDR3: CASSSDSSGRSYNEQFF
DNA: TGTGCCAGCAGCTCGGATTCGAGCGGACGGTCCTACAATGAGCAGTTCTTC
J: TRBJ2-1
V: TRBV7-8
size: once
D: .

CDR3: CASRGQGAGELFF
DNA: TGTGCCAGCAGGGGACAGGGTGCCGGGGAGCTGTTTTTT
J: TRBJ2-2
V: TRBV6-5
size: .
D: TRBD1

CDR3: CASSEGLAGGYEQYF
DNA: TGCGCCAGCAGCGAGGGACTAGCGGGAGGATACGAGCAGTACTTC
J: TRBJ2-7
V: TRBV5-1
size: .
D: TRBD2

CDR3: CASSLRATGGTEAFF
DNA: TGTGCCAGCAGCTTAAGGGCCACGGGCGGCACTGAAGCTTTCTTT
J: TRBJ1-1
V: TRBV7-9
size: .
D: .